This TCR beta chain came from a study of neoadjuvant anti-PD-1 for oral cavity cancer (dated by TCRdb to 2020 to 2023). Concerning the study at large: Before curative-intent surgical resection, most patients were given three to four biweekly doses of nivolumab at 3 mg/kg. For patients who did not progress, a fourth nivolumab dose was given around day 43, followed by definitive surgical resection on days 50-56. Under RECIST 1.1, patients with complete response, partial response or stable disease were classed as responders, and patients with progression were classed as non-responders. An approximately 31% response rate was observed in the parent correlative cohort, in which over nine patients were included. The paper as a whole reports these results and caveats: Higher pretreatment blood Treg/Th17 ratios correlated with higher pretreatment blood TCRbeta clonality and lower post-treatment tumor TCRbeta clonality. Within PBMCs, T cell clonality (Gini index) was significantly higher in non-responders than responders after neoadjuvant nivolumab. The TCR analyses had only a few patients in each response group, and the authors called for validation in larger cohorts.

The label giving this sample's time point can be read as: before neoadjuvant nivolumab. Patients were newly diagnosed with stage II-IVA oral cavity squamous cell carcinoma and had received no prior systemic or radiation treatment. The cohort consisted of patients with HPV-negative, locally advanced oral cavity squamous cell carcinoma. No culture maintenance or expansion was done, as the peripheral blood mononuclear cells went straight to analysis. The samples were obtained from a longitudinal correlative study of a single-arm phase II trial testing neoadjuvant nivolumab in oral cavity squamous cell carcinoma. Subject-matched pre- and post-treatment PBMCs and tumors from three responders and three non-responders underwent genomic DNA-based TCRbeta sequencing. Peripheral blood mononuclear cells were drawn once before nivolumab treatment and a second time after treatment, when surgery took place. The Maxwell RSC DNA from Cells kit was used to extract genomic DNA from PBMCs.

The germline V gene provides CDR1 SGHRS and CDR2 YFSETQ. From its cysteine to its phenylalanine, the CDR3 spans 15 amino acids. Only the CDR3 portion is preserved as DNA: 45 bases, with reading frame beginning at the first base. V drops 0 bases and J drops 4 bases, leaving 13 bases in between. For deep sequencing, PBMC libraries mostly used roughly 0.5 ug of input genomic DNA, with six replicates for each sample. The immunoSEQ hsTCRbeta kit was used to prepare TCRbeta libraries, following the manufacturer's instructions. The finished libraries were brought together in one pool at about 2.8 nM, which was then read using an Illumina NovaSeq 6000 S4 flow cell. For the original study's pipeline: The immunoSEQ Analyzer handled quality control and preprocessing of the raw data. The analysis was limited to productive rearrangements, and each clonotype was defined by a unique CDR3 amino acid sequence. Repertoire clonality was estimated as the Gini-Simpson index, which was calculated using the R package tcR. Student's t test was used to compare Gini indices, and Pearson correlation was used to assess associations with tumor size change. TCRdb stores this immuneACCESS table with in-frame sequences only. Part of the clones is absent; in the studies checked, under half of the shortfall reflects unresolved V genes, and no reason is known for the rest. That table is the source of V, J and clone size, and D and trimming were worked out from the DNA. This sample gives 75,000 to 100,000 clones in total; about 80% of them show up just once. 2.5% to 4% of the sample is held by the ten biggest clonotypes.

Comments on this clone: This receptor's antigen is unknown. No base qualities exist here, and no much larger clone lies one base off it.

This specimen consisted of PBMCs, obtained before nivolumab (anti-PD-1) treatment. The chain joins TRBV5-1 to TRBJ1-1; possibly the D gene is TRBD1, per 5 matching bases. This receptor was identified in a person between 35 and 79 years old with oral cavity squamous cell carcinoma. The DNA sequence is as follows: TGCGCCAGCAGCTTGGTGCGGCAGGGTAGCACTGAAGCTTTCTTT. This gives the protein CASSLVRQGSTEAFF.